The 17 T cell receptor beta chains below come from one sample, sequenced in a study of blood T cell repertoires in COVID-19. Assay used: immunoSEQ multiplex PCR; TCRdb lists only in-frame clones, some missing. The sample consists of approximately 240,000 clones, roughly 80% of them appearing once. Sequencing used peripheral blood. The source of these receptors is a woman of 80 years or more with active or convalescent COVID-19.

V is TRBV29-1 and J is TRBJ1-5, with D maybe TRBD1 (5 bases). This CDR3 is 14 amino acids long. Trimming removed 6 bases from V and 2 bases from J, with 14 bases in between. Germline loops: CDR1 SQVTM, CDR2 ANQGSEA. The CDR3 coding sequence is TGCAGCGTGGGGGGAAGTGATGGCAATCAGCCCCAGCATTTT. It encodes CSVGGSDGNQPQHF.

The DNA of the CDR3 is TGTGCCAGCAGTCCGTCACTCGCGGGAGGTGAGACCCAGTACTTC. Protein product: CASSPSLAGGETQYF. This chain links TRBV28 with TRBJ2-5; 8 bases agree with TRBD2. CDR1 is MDHEN and CDR2 is SYDVKM in the germline V gene. The trim removed 5 bases at V and 5 bases at J, leaving 10 bases unmatched. CDR3 length equals 15 residues.

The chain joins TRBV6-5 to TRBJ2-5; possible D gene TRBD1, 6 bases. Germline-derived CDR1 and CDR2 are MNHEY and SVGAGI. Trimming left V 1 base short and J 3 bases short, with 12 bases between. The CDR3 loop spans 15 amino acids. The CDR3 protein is CASSYLSQGKETQYF. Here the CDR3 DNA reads TGTGCCAGCAGTTACTTGTCCCAGGGGAAAGAGACCCAGTACTTC.

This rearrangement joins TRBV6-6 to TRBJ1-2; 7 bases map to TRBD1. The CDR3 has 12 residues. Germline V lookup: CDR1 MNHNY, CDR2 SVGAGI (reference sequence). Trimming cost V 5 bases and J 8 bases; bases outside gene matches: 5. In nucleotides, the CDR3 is TGTGCCAGCAGTACTAACAGGGGAGGCTACACCTTC. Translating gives CASSTNRGGYTF.

The CDR3 loop reads CASSSPRQKNTEAFF. The CDR3 region has the DNA TGTGCCAGCAGTTCCCCCCGACAAAAGAACACTGAAGCTTTCTTT. The V call is TRBV28, the J call TRBJ1-1; D ambiguous. The CDR3 runs to 15 residues. Germline V gene data show CDR1 as MDHEN and CDR2 as SYDVKM. V dropped 4 bases and J dropped 1 base, with 13 bases sitting between them. Full variable domain (remainder filled in from reference TRBV28 and TRBJ1-1): DVKVTQSSRYLVKRTGEKVFLECVQDMDHENMFWYRQDPGLGLRLIYFSYDVKMKEKGDIPEGYSVSREKKERFSLILESASTNQTSMYLCASSSPRQKNTEAFFGQGTRLTVV.

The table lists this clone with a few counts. For the CDR3, the DNA is TGTGCCAGCAGATGGTCGGGGGACGTAGGTGGAAACACCATATATTTT. Protein sequence: CASRWSGDVGGNTIYF. The J gene is TRBJ1-3, the V gene TRBV2, with D perhaps matching TRBD1 (5 bases). CDR1 is SNHLY, CDR2 FYNNEI, per germline. The CDR3 totals 16 residues. Trimming pared 6 bases from V and 3 bases from J, leaving 18 bases between.

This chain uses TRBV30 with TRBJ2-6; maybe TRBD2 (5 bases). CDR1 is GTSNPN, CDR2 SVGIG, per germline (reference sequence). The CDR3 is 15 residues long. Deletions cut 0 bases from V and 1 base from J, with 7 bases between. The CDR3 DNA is TGTGCCTGGAGTGTTTCGGGGTCTGGGGCCAACGTCCTGACTTTC. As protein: CAWSVSGSGANVLTF.

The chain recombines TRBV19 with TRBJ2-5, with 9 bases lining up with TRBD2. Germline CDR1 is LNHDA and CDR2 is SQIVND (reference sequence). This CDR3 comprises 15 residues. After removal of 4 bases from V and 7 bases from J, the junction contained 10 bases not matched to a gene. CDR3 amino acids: CASSTLAGVGGTQYF. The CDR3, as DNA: TGTGCCAGTAGTACGTTAGCGGGAGTCGGGGGGACCCAGTACTTC. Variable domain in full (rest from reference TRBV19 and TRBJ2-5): DGGITQSPKYLFRKEGQNVTLSCEQNLNHDAMYWYRQDPGQGLRLIYYSQIVNDFQKGDIAEGYSVSREKKESFPLTVTSAQKNPTAFYLCASSTLAGVGGTQYFGPGTRLLVL.

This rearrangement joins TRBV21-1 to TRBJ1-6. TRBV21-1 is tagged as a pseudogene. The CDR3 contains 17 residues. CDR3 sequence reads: CASNPEVLNYYNSPLHF. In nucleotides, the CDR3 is TGTGCCAGCAACCCGGAAGTTCTCAACTACTATAATTCACCCCTCCACTTT.

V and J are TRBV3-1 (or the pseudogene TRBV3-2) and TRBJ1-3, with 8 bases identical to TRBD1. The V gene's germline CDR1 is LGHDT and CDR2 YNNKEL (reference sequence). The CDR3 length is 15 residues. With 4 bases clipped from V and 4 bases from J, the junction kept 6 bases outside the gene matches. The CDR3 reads CASSRSTGAGNTIYF. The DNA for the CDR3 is TGTGCCAGCAGCCGCTCGACAGGGGCCGGAAACACCATATATTTT.

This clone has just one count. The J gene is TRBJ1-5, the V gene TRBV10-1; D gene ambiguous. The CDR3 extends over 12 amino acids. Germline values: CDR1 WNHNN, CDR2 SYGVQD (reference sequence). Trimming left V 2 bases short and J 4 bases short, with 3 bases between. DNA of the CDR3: TGCGCCAGCAGTGAGCCTAATCAGCCCCAGCATTTT. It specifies CASSEPNQPQHF.

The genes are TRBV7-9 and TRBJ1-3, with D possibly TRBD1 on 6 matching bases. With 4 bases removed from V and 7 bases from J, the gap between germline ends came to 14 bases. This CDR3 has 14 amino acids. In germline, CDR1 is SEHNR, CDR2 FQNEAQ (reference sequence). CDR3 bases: TGTGCCAGCAGCTCCGGAGTAGGGGGTAACACCATATATTTT. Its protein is CASSSGVGGNTIYF. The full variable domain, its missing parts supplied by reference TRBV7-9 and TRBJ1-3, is DTGVSQNPRHKITKRGQNVTFRCDPISEHNRLYWYRQTLGQGPEFLTYFQNEAQLEKSRLLSDRFSAERPKGSFSTLEIQRTEQGDSAMYLCASSSGVGGNTIYFGEGSWLTVV.

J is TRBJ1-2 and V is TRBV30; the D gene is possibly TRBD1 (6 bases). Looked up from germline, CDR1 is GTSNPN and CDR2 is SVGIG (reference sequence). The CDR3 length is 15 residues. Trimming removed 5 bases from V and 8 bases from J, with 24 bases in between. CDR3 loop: CAWRGAGHPGGGYTF. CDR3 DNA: TGTGCCTGGCGGGGCGCGGGACACCCGGGGGGGGGCTACACCTTC.

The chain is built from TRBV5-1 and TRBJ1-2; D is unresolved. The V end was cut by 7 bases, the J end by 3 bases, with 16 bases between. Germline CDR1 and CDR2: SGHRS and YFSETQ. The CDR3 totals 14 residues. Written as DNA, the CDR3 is TGCGCCAGCTCTGAGGAGTCGAGCTACTATGGCTACACCTTC. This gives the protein CASSEESSYYGYTF.

CDR3: CSVETQRETQYF. In DNA form, the CDR3 reads TGCAGCGTTGAAACCCAACGGGAGACCCAGTACTTC. The chain has TRBV29-1 and TRBJ2-5, with D uncertain. Germline CDR1 SQVTM, CDR2 ANQGSEA. This CDR3 is built from 12 residues. Trimming left V 2 bases short and J 5 bases short, with 9 bases between.

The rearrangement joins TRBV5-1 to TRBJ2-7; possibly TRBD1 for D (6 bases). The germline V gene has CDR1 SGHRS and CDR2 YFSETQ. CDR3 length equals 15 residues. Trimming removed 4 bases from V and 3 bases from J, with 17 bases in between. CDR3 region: CASSHPDSRLYEQYF. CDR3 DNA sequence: TGCGCCAGCAGCCACCCGGACAGCCGGCTCTACGAGCAGTACTTC.

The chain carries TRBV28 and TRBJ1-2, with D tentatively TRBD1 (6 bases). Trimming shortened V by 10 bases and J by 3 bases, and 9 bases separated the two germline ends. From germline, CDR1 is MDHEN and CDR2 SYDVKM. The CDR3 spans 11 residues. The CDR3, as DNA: TGTGCCACTTCAGGGGACTATGGCTACACCTTC. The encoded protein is CATSGDYGYTF.